The T cell receptor (beta chain) under discussion was sequenced for a study of response to subunit inactivated influenza vaccine. Findings and caveats of the study: That few new T cells are recruited by each seasonal influenza vaccination was the authors' suggestion.

The V gene's germline CDR1 is SGHAT and CDR2 FQDESV (reference sequence). The CDR3 runs 16 residues. Trimming stripped 4 bases from V and 7 bases from J, with 23 bases between. This clonotype appeared a single time. Antigen: not known. In TCRdb, the RT-PCR reads were re-called with MiXCR into one record per CDR3 protein. The repertoire has 500,000 or so distinct CDR3 sequences, approximately 10% of them found once; the top ten carry approximately 12%. This clonotype originated in a man aged 50 to 60 who received an inactivated influenza vaccine. Sample: PBMCs from blood, taken 45 days after vaccination. This chain connects TRBV11-1 to TRBJ2-7; D may match TRBD1 or TRBD2 (5 bases each). The CDR3 sequence: CASSYQEPGPRGEQYF. The DNA for the CDR3 is TGTGCCAGCAGCTACCAAGAACCGGGACCCCGGGGAGAGCAGTACTTC.